This T cell receptor beta chain comes out of a study of monozygotic twins with inflammatory bowel disease. TCRdb reanalyzed the 5' RACE reads, giving one entry per CDR3 protein sequence and no DNA. The sample includes hundreds of thousands of distinct CDR3 sequences. CDR1 and CDR2 (germline): KGHSH, LQKENI. The length of the CDR3 is 16 residues. The source is a human donor with ulcerative colitis or Crohn's disease, or a healthy co-twin of an affected twin (not recorded which). The specimen sequenced was blood. The V call is TRBV18, the J call TRBJ2-1. The CDR3 sequence is CASSPKLLGSYNEQFF.